These 28 T cell receptor beta chains were sequenced from one sample in a study of cytomegalovirus exposure and HLA in healthy donors. PCR employed 60 Vbeta and 13 Jbeta primers. Produced via immunoSEQ multiplex PCR; TCRdb's table is partial and in-frame only. The sample has fewer than 130,000 clones; 70% are singletons. Sequenced input: PBMCs. The receptors stem from a middle-aged man in good health and CMV-seropositive.

The chain links TRBV7-9 to TRBJ2-3, with D perhaps TRBD1 (6 bases). Trimming took 4 bases from V and 2 from J, leaving 13 bases between them. CDR3 length: 15 amino acids. The V gene's germline CDR1 is SEHNR and CDR2 FQNEAQ (reference sequence). CDR3 coding DNA: TGTGCCAGCAGCTATAGGGCAGGGGTCACAGATACGCAGTATTTT. It yields the protein CASSYRAGVTDTQYF. Supplemented by reference TRBV7-9 and TRBJ2-3, the full variable domain reads DTGVSQNPRHKITKRGQNVTFRCDPISEHNRLYWYRQTLGQGPEFLTYFQNEAQLEKSRLLSDRFSAERPKGSFSTLEIQRTEQGDSAMYLCASSYRAGVTDTQYFGPGTRLTVL.

V is TRBV9 and J is TRBJ2-1; D gene uncertain. The germline V gene encodes CDR1 SGDLS and CDR2 YYNGEE. The CDR3 has 14 amino acids. V lost 3 bases and J lost 1, with 8 bases in between. DNA of the CDR3: TGTGCCAGCAGCGCTCCCGGGTCCTACAATGAGCAGTTCTTC. It translates to CASSAPGSYNEQFF.

The J gene is TRBJ1-1, the V gene TRBV4-1; TRBD1 matches at 9 bases. Germline V gene sequence: CDR1 MGHRA, CDR2 YSYEKL. This CDR3 region has 14 residues. The V gene end was trimmed by 0 bases and the J gene end by 4 bases; junction bases not matched to a gene: 0. CDR3 DNA: TGCGCCAGCAGCCAAGAACAGGGGGCCACTGAAGCTTTCTTT. Protein: CASSQEQGATEAFF.

The chain employs TRBV7-3 and TRBJ2-3; TRBD2 aligns across 10 bases. Germline trimming cut 1 base from V and 3 bases from J; bases unmatched to any gene: 13. The CDR3 loop spans 19 amino acids. Germline-derived CDR1 and CDR2 are SGHTA and FQGTGA. This chain's CDR3 is CASSLNGDAKREGTDTQYF. The CDR3 region has the DNA TGTGCCAGCAGCTTAAATGGAGACGCTAAGCGGGAGGGTACAGATACGCAGTATTTT.

The gene calls are TRBV19 and TRBJ2-1, with D possibly TRBD1 on 6 matching bases. Deletions cut 5 bases from V and 2 bases from J, with 10 bases between. The CDR3 is 14 residues long. Looked up from germline, CDR1 is LNHDA and CDR2 is SQIVND (reference sequence). Here the CDR3 DNA reads TGTGCCAGTAGTCGACAGGACGCCTACAATGAGCAGTTCTTC. Its translation is CASSRQDAYNEQFF.

The rearrangement uses TRBV11-2 and TRBJ2-7; TRBD2 might be the D (5 bases). Trimming took 6 bases from V and 1 from J, leaving 10 bases between them. The CDR3 sequence is 13 residues long. Germline CDR1 and CDR2: SGHAT and FQNNGV. The CDR3: CASSPGLSYEQYF. The DNA for the CDR3 is TGTGCCAGCAGTCCTGGACTGTCCTACGAGCAGTACTTC.

This clone was seen a few times. This chain joins TRBV6-1 and TRBJ2-5, with 7 positions matching TRBD2. Germline-derived CDR1 and CDR2 are MNHNS and SASEGT. V gave up 7 bases and J gave up 2 bases; unmatched junction bases: 10. CDR3 size: 15 residues. CDR3 protein: CASMRTLAMQETQYF. As DNA, the CDR3 is TGTGCCAGCATGAGGACACTAGCGATGCAAGAGACCCAGTACTTC.

This clone was recorded once. J is TRBJ1-1 and V is TRBV30, with 7 bases identical to TRBD1. CDR3 length: 14 residues. Germline V CDR1 and CDR2: GTSNPN, SVGIG (reference sequence). Trimming cost V 1 base and J 9 bases; bases outside gene matches: 11. CDR3 sequence: CAWSAGQVPSQAFF. The CDR3 bases are TGTGCCTGGAGTGCCGGACAGGTCCCCAGCCAAGCTTTCTTT.

Of note for this clone: At one end, the junction sequence differs from germline, possibly due to a read error. The chain recombines TRBV5-1 with TRBJ1-1, with D maybe TRBD1 (6 bases). This CDR3 has 14 amino acids. Per germline, CDR1 SGHRS and CDR2 YFSETQ. For the CDR3, the DNA is TGCGCCAGCAGCTTAAACAGGGCCCCTACTGTAGCTTTCTTT. Translating gives CASSLNRAPTVAFF.

The rearrangement links TRBV6-1 to TRBJ2-7, with 10 bases fitting TRBD1. The CDR3 sequence is 17 residues long. Germline V gives CDR1 MNHNS, CDR2 SASEGT. The trim removed 3 bases at V and 0 bases at J, leaving 8 bases unmatched. CDR3 loop: CASSDRTGQGFSYEQYV. The CDR3 nucleotides read TGTGCCAGCAGTGACCGCACGGGACAGGGGTTCTCCTACGAGCAGTACGTC.

As DNA, the CDR3 is TGCAGCGTTGAAGATCAGGGAAGCACAGATACGCAGTATTTT. Its protein product is CSVEDQGSTDTQYF. This chain connects TRBV29-1 to TRBJ2-3; tentative D call: TRBD1 (5 bases). The CDR3 extends over 14 amino acids. The ends were cut back, 0 bases at V and 0 bases at J, with 7 bases in the middle. CDR1 and CDR2 from the germline V gene are SQVTM and ANQGSEA.

The rearrangement uses TRBV15 and TRBJ1-4; TRBD1 agrees at 11 bases. Germline CDR1 LNHNV, CDR2 YYDKDF (reference sequence). Unmatched junction bases numbered 5, after V lost 2 bases and J lost 3 bases. The CDR3 spans 17 residues. CDR3 protein: CATSRPGQGAANEKLFF. As DNA, the CDR3 is TGTGCCACCAGCAGACCTGGACAGGGGGCAGCTAATGAAAAACTGTTTTTT.

This clone was counted only a few times. V gene TRBV6-5 combines with J gene TRBJ2-3; 10 positions match TRBD2. The germline V gene has CDR1 MNHEY and CDR2 SVGAGI. The CDR3 runs 15 residues. J lost 4 bases, V lost 3 bases, and 4 bases had no gene match. The CDR3 DNA reads TGTGCCAGCAGTTATCGAGCGGGAGGGCCAGATACGCAGTATTTT. Its protein product is CASSYRAGGPDTQYF.

The V gene is TRBV29-1, the J gene TRBJ2-3; 10 positions agree with TRBD2. From germline, CDR1 is SQVTM and CDR2 ANQGSEA. Trimming at V came to 3 bases and at J to 4 bases, leaving 4 bases not matched to a gene. The CDR3 sequence is 14 residues long. DNA for the CDR3: TGCAGCGTTGACGGAGCGGGAGGGCCAGATACGCAGTATTTT. Translating gives CSVDGAGGPDTQYF.

The rearrangement links TRBV4-1 to TRBJ2-5; 11 bases map to TRBD2. CDR1 is MGHRA, CDR2 YSYEKL, per germline. Trimming took 1 base from V and 2 from J; bases not matched to a gene: 6. This CDR3 has 17 amino acids. CDR3: CASSQAGLADLQETQYF. CDR3 DNA sequence: TGCGCCAGCAGCCAAGCGGGACTAGCGGATTTACAAGAGACCCAGTACTTC.

The rearrangement uses TRBV5-8 and TRBJ2-5; 7 bases fit TRBD2. With V trimmed by 1 base and J by 5 bases, 5 bases remained unmatched. The germline CDR1 and CDR2 sequences are SGHTS and YDEGEE. CDR3 length: 14 residues. CDR3 nucleotides: TGTGCCAGCAGCTTGCGGGAGGCCCCCGAGACCCAGTACTTC. Translation gives CASSLREAPETQYF. Looking up the rest from reference TRBV5-8 and TRBJ2-5 gives the full variable domain: EAGVTQSPTHLIKTRGQQATLRCSPISGHTSVYWYQQALGLGLQFLLWYDEGEERNRGNFPPRFSGRQFPNYSSELNVNALELEDSALYLCASSLREAPETQYFGPGTRLLVL.

J is TRBJ2-1 and V is TRBV2, with 9 bases matching TRBD2. Germline V gene sequence: CDR1 SNHLY, CDR2 FYNNEI. V dropped 4 bases and J dropped 0; count of bases not matched to a gene: 10. The CDR3 consists of 18 residues. The CDR3 loop is CASSGDSGSPSSYNEQFF. In nucleotides, the CDR3 is TGTGCCAGCAGTGGGGATAGCGGGAGCCCCAGCTCCTACAATGAGCAGTTCTTC.

The V gene is TRBV7-2, the J gene TRBJ2-7; D possibly corresponds to TRBD2 (6 bases). The CDR3 consists of 14 residues. Per germline, CDR1 SGHTA and CDR2 FQGNSA. Trimming pared 5 bases from V and 6 bases from J, leaving 17 bases between. CDR3 amino acids: CASSPPSRRGEQYF. The CDR3, as DNA: TGTGCCAGCAGCCCCCCTTCAAGGCGGGGCGAGCAGTACTTC.

The chain joins TRBV6-5 to TRBJ1-1, with a possible D match to TRBD1 (6 bases). Trimming pared 4 bases from V and 1 base from J, leaving 10 bases between. This CDR3 has 14 amino acids. Germline V gives CDR1 MNHEY, CDR2 SVGAGI. Written as DNA, the CDR3 is TGTGCCAGCAGTTCGGGGGGGCCGAACACTGAAGCTTTCTTT. It encodes CASSSGGPNTEAFF.

This chain uses TRBV30 with TRBJ1-3; TRBD1 matches at 7 bases. The germline CDR1 and CDR2 sequences are GTSNPN and SVGIG (reference sequence). CDR3 length equals 14 residues. V shed 6 bases and J 2 bases; nucleotides not matched to a gene: 7. The CDR3 bases are TGTGCCTGTTCCGGGACAGCCCCTGGAAACACCATATATTTT. Residues: CACSGTAPGNTIYF.

This clone was seen only a few times. The genes are TRBV4-3 and TRBJ1-1; D unresolved. CDR1 and CDR2 (germline): LGHNA, YSLEER. CDR3 length: 15 residues. V lost 0 bases to trimming and J lost 2 bases, with 10 bases between them. For the CDR3, the DNA is TGCGCCAGCAGCCAAGATGCGGGGTTTAACACTGAAGCTTTCTTT. It encodes CASSQDAGFNTEAFF.

This chain uses TRBV7-3 with TRBJ1-1; D remains unclear. CDR1 is SGHTA, CDR2 FQGTGA, per germline. Trimming left V 1 base short and J 6 bases short, with 12 bases between. This CDR3 contains 14 residues. In DNA form, the CDR3 reads TGTGCCAGCAGCTTAATTCCCTCGGAGTCTGAAGCTTTCTTT. It encodes CASSLIPSESEAFF.

The V gene is TRBV10-3, the J gene TRBJ1-2; 9 bases match TRBD1. The CDR3 is made up of 15 amino acids. Unmatched junction bases numbered 9, after V lost 2 bases and J lost 8 bases. CDR1 and CDR2 (germline): ENHRY, SYGVKD. CDR3 coding DNA: TGTGCCATCAGTGAGACAGGGGGCGCGAATTACGGCTACACCTTC. Amino acids: CAISETGGANYGYTF.

This rearrangement joins TRBV6-6 to TRBJ1-2; tentative D call: TRBD1 (6 bases). CDR3 length: 12 residues. The V end lost 5 bases, the J end lost 8 bases, and 12 bases lay between the germline ends. Germline CDR1 and CDR2: MNHNY and SVGAGI (reference sequence). DNA of the CDR3: TGTGCCAGCAGTGCTACGACAGGAGGCTACACCTTC. It translates to CASSATTGGYTF.

This clone was counted once. The chain combines TRBV5-4 with TRBJ1-2; 9 bases are shared with TRBD1. The CDR3 is 15 amino acids. J was trimmed by 6 bases and V by 4 bases; bases with no gene match: 10. From germline, CDR1 is SGHNT and CDR2 YYREEE (reference sequence). CDR3 amino acids: CASSPDRGHPNGYTF. The CDR3, as DNA: TGTGCCAGCAGCCCGGACAGGGGCCACCCTAATGGCTACACCTTC. Full variable domain (remainder filled in from reference TRBV5-4 and TRBJ1-2): ETGVTQSPTHLIKTRGQQVTLRCSSQSGHNTVSWYQQALGQGPQFIFQYYREEENGRGNFPPRFSGLQFPNYSSELNVNALELDDSALYLCASSPDRGHPNGYTFGSGTRLTVV.

This clone was detected only a few times. The chain is built from TRBV4-3 and TRBJ2-7; 9 nucleotides match TRBD1. The CDR3 is 14 residues long. With 1 base clipped from V and 6 bases from J, the junction kept 4 bases outside the gene matches. Per germline, CDR1 LGHNA and CDR2 YSLEER. CDR3 sequence reads: CASSQVGTGIEQYF. For the CDR3, the DNA is TGCGCCAGCAGCCAAGTGGGGACAGGGATCGAGCAGTACTTC.

V usage is TRBV7-2 and J usage is TRBJ2-1, with D perhaps TRBD2 (6 bases). The germline CDR1 and CDR2 sequences are SGHTA and FQGNSA. V dropped 1 base and J dropped 9 bases, with 16 bases sitting between them. CDR3 length: 15 residues. The CDR3 region is CASSLEGGMRGEQFF. The CDR3 DNA sequence: TGTGCCAGCAGCTTAGAGGGCGGGATGAGGGGTGAGCAGTTCTTC.

The chain is built from TRBV5-4 and TRBJ1-1; D is perhaps TRBD1 (5 bases). The CDR3 runs 15 residues. V was clipped by 0 bases and J by 3 bases, with 12 bases between them. Germline loops: CDR1 SGHNT, CDR2 YYREEE (reference sequence). The CDR3 reads CASSLGQGFDTEAFF. The CDR3 region has the DNA TGTGCCAGCAGCTTGGGGCAGGGATTTGACACTGAAGCTTTCTTT. Using reference TRBV5-4 and TRBJ1-1 for the parts outside the CDR3, the full variable domain is ETGVTQSPTHLIKTRGQQVTLRCSSQSGHNTVSWYQQALGQGPQFIFQYYREEENGRGNFPPRFSGLQFPNYSSELNVNALELDDSALYLCASSLGQGFDTEAFFGQGTRLTVV.